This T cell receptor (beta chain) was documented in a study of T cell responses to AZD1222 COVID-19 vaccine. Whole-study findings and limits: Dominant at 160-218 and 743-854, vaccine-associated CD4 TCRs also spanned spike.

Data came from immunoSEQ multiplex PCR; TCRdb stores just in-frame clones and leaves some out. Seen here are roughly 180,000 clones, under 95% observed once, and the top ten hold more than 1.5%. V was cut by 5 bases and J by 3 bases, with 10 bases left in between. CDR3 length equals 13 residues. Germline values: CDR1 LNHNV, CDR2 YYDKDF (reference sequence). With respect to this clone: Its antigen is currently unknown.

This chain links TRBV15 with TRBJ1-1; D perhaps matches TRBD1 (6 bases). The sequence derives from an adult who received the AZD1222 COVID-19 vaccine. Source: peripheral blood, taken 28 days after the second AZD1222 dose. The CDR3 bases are TGTGCCACCAGCCGGCAGGGGTACACTGAAGCTTTCTTT. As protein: CATSRQGYTEAFF. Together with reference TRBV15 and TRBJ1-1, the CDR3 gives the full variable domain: DAMVIQNPRYQVTQFGKPVTLSCSQTLNHNVMYWYQQKSSQAPKLLFHYYDKDFNNEADTPDNFQSRRPNTSFCFLDIRSPGLGDTAMYLCATSRQGYTEAFFGQGTRLTVV.